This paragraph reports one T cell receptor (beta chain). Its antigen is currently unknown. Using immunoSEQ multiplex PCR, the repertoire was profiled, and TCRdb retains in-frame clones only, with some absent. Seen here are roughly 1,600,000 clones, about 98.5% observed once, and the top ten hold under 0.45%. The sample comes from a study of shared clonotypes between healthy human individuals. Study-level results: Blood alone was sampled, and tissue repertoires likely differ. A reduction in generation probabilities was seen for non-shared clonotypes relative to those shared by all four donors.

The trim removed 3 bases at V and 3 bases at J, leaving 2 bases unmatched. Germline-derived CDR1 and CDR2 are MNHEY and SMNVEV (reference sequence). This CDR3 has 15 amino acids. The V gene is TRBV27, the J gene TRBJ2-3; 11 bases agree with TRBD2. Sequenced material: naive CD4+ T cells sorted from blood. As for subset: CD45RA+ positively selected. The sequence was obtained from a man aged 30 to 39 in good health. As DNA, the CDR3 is TGTGCCAGCAGTTTTAGCGGGAGGGTAACAGATACGCAGTATTTT. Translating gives CASSFSGRVTDTQYF.